One and the same sample provided the 10 T cell receptor beta chains below, sequenced in a study of blood T cells in healthy people across ages. PCR was performed a second time for roughly 7 to 11 cycles using a sample-barcoded 5' primer and a J-beta primer mix. In TCRdb, the 5' RACE reads were re-called with MiXCR into one record per CDR3 protein. The sample consists of approximately 2,000,000 distinct CDR3 sequences, more than 35% of them appearing once. Source material: blood. The receptors here all came from a human donor in good health.

The chain joins TRBV20-1 to TRBJ1-5; 7 bases agree with TRBD1. Germline V gene data show CDR1 as DFQATT and CDR2 as SNEGSKA (reference sequence). Trimming cost V 3 bases and J 7 bases; bases outside gene matches: 9. The CDR3 loop spans 14 amino acids. The CDR3 DNA reads as TGCAGTGCTAGTGCGACAGGGCGCAGACAGCCCCAGCATTTT. Its translation is CSASATGRRQPQHF.

The V gene is TRBV4-3, the J gene TRBJ1-2; D is perhaps TRBD1 (5 bases). Germline V gene data show CDR1 as LGHNA and CDR2 as YSLEER. The germline V and J ends were trimmed by 1 base and 8 bases, with 20 bases remaining between them. CDR3 length: 16 residues. DNA of the CDR3: TGCGCCAGCAGCCAAGGAGATGGGGACCCCTCCCGGGGCTACACCTTC. Translation: CASSQGDGDPSRGYTF.

The sample holds many counts of this clonotype. The chain combines TRBV18 with TRBJ1-1; TRBD1 might be the D (6 bases). Trimming removed 3 bases from V and 3 bases from J, with 14 bases in between. Germline V gives CDR1 KGHSH, CDR2 LQKENI. CDR3 length: 15 residues. The CDR3 here is CASSPSQGFDTEAFF. The CDR3 DNA is TGTGCCAGCTCACCTTCCCAGGGGTTCGACACTGAAGCTTTCTTT.

The V call is TRBV5-6, the J call TRBJ2-7; D perhaps matches TRBD2 (6 bases). The CDR3 has 12 residues. Germline loops: CDR1 SGHDT, CDR2 YYEEEE. Trimming took off 6 bases at V and 9 bases at J, with 16 bases between the two ends. The CDR3 nucleotides read TGTGCCAGCACCTCTCCTGGAGGGCCGCAGTACTTC. It encodes CASTSPGGPQYF. Combining the CDR3 with reference TRBV5-6 and TRBJ2-7 gives the whole variable domain DAGVTQSPTHLIKTRGQQVTLRCSPKSGHDTVSWYQQALGQGPQFIFQYYEEEERQRGNFPDRFSGHQFPNYSSELNVNALLLGDSALYLCASTSPGGPQYFGPGTRLTVT.

The chain has TRBV6-6 and TRBJ2-6, with TRBD2 as a possible D gene (5 bases). Trimming took 10 bases from V and 0 from J, leaving 16 bases between them. The CDR3 extends over 16 amino acids. CDR1 and CDR2 (germline): MNHNY, SVGAGI (reference sequence). The CDR3 is CATIRAVLSGANVLTF. The CDR3 DNA is TGTGCCACAATTCGAGCGGTCCTCTCTGGGGCCAACGTCCTGACTTTC.

The chain employs TRBV2 and TRBJ2-7; no clear D gene. The CDR3 sequence is 14 residues long. With 2 bases removed from V and 3 bases from J, the gap between germline ends came to 11 bases. Germline lookup yields CDR1 SNHLY and CDR2 FYNNEI. CDR3 in DNA: TGTGCCAGCAGTGAATCTGGGCAGGACTACGAGCAGTACTTC. It is translated as CASSESGQDYEQYF.

This clonotype was observed many times. This chain links TRBV4-1 with TRBJ2-7; 10 nucleotides agree with TRBD2. The CDR3 runs 16 residues. CDR1 and CDR2 (germline): MGHRA, YSYEKL. Unmatched junction bases numbered 7, after V lost 2 bases and J lost 3 bases. The CDR3 protein is CASSQSGTSDLYEQYF. CDR3 DNA sequence: TGCGCCAGCAGCCAATCCGGGACTAGCGATCTCTACGAGCAGTACTTC.

This clonotype was picked up a small number of times. V is TRBV25-1 and J is TRBJ2-1, with 8 nucleotides matching TRBD2. The CDR3 loop spans 15 amino acids. V lost 5 bases, J lost 7 bases, and 10 bases stayed unmatched. Germline-derived CDR1 and CDR2 are MGHDK and SYGVNS. This CDR3 reads CASSSYGTSRNEQFF. CDR3 in DNA: TGTGCCAGCAGTAGCTACGGGACTAGTCGGAATGAGCAGTTCTTC.

The chain combines TRBV6-2 or TRBV6-3 with TRBJ1-1, with D perhaps matching TRBD1 (5 bases). Germline loops: CDR1 MNHEY, CDR2 SVGEGT. The CDR3 loop spans 15 amino acids. The V end was cut by 4 bases, the J end by 3 bases, with 15 bases between. CDR3 region: CASSFQLLQDTEAFF. The CDR3 region has the DNA TGTGCCAGCAGTTTTCAACTACTACAGGACACTGAAGCTTTCTTT.

The chain uses TRBV11-3 and TRBJ2-1, with 7 bases identical to TRBD1. The CDR3 spans 16 residues. Germline-derived CDR1 and CDR2 are SGHNT and YENEEA. The V segment lost 5 bases and the J segment 4 bases; nucleotides outside the gene matches: 11. The CDR3 DNA reads TGTGCCAGCAGCGTACTCCGGGACAGCACTTACAATGAGCAGTTCTTC. The encoded protein is CASSVLRDSTYNEQFF.